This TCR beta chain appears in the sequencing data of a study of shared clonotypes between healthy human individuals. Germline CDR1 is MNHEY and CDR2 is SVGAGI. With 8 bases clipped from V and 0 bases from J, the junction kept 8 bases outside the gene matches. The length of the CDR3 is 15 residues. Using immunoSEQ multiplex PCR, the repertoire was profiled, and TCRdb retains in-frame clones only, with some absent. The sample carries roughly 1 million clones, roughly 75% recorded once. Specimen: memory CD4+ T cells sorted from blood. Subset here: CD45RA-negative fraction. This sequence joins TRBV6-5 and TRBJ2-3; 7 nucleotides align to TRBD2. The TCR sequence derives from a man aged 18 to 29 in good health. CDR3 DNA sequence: TGTGCCAGCCGTCCGGGGGGAGCTAGCACAGATACGCAGTATTTT. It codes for CASRPGGASTDTQYF.